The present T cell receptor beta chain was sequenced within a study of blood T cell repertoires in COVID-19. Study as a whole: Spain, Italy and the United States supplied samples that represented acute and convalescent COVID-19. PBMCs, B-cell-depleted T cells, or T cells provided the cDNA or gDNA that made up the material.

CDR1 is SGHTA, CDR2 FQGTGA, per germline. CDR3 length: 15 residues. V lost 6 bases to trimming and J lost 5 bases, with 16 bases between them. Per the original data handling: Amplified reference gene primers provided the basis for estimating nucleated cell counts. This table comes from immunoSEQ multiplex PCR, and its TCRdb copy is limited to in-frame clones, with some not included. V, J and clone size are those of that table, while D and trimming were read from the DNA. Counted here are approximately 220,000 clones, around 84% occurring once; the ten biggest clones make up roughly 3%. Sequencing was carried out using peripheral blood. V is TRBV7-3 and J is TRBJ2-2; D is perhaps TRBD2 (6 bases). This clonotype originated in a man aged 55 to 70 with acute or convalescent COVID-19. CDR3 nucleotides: TGTGCCAGCAGGACCCCGGGGGATGGGACCGGGGAGCTGTTTTTT. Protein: CASRTPGDGTGELFF. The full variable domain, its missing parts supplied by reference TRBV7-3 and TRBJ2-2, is GAGVSQTPSNKVTEKGKYVELRCDPISGHTALYWYRQSLGQGPEFLIYFQGTGAADDSGLPNDRFFAVRPEGSVSTLKIQRTERGDSAVYLCASRTPGDGTGELFFGEGSRLTVL.